Listed below are T cell receptor beta chains from one sample, sequenced in a study of blood T cell repertoires in COVID-19. Profiled with immunoSEQ multiplex PCR; TCRdb holds only in-frame clones, not every one. Of 200,000 to 300,000 clones in the sample, approximately 84% were seen once. Sequences were obtained from peripheral blood. The receptors here all came from a man aged 50-60 years with acute or convalescent COVID-19. CDR3s include the opening cysteine and the closing phenylalanine or tryptophan. Each record gives: J gene, V gene, clone size, D gene, CDR3 protein, CDR3 DNA. D genes are given only for firm matches. Rows may omit the clone size; those that give it use once, few, many or a size class.

>TRBJ2-3|TRBV29-1|-|-
CTGVSDTQYF
TGCACCGGGGTGTCAGATACGCAGTATTTT
>TRBJ2-3|TRBV18|-|-
CASSPTGTDTQYF
TGTGCCAGCTCACCTACAGGCACAGATACGCAGTATTTT
>TRBJ1-2|TRBV15|-|TRBD1
CATSRDLGQGSYGYTF
TGTGCCACCAGCAGAGATCTGGGACAGGGGAGCTATGGCTACACCTTC
>TRBJ2-1|TRBV5-8|-|-
CASSFGYRVDNEQFF
TGTGCCAGCAGCTTCGGTTACAGGGTCGATAATGAGCAGTTCTTC
>TRBJ2-1|TRBV10-3|-|-
CAIRVYNEQFF
TGTGCCATTCGCGTTTACAATGAGCAGTTCTTC
>TRBJ2-7|TRBV6-2/TRBV6-3|-|-
CASSEAYEQYF
TGTGCCAGCAGTGAGGCCTACGAGCAGTACTTC
>TRBJ1-2|TRBV9|-|TRBD1
CASSVAGTGGGYTF
TGTGCCAGCAGCGTAGCCGGGACAGGGGGTGGCTACACCTTC
>TRBJ1-3|TRBV29-1|-|-
CSVAEGPGNTIYF
TGCAGCGTTGCAGAGGGGCCTGGAAACACCATATATTTT
>TRBJ1-2|TRBV9|few|-
CASREIYRGYTF
TGTGCCAGCAGAGAAATCTATCGTGGCTACACCTTC
>TRBJ2-7|TRBV20-1|-|TRBD2
CSAASGHEQYF
TGCAGTGCTGCTAGCGGGCACGAGCAGTACTTC
>TRBJ2-2|TRBV5-8|-|TRBD1
CASSPRQGPGELFF
TGTGCCAGCAGCCCGAGACAGGGGCCCGGGGAGCTGTTTTTT
>TRBJ2-7|TRBV6-5|-|TRBD1
CASSYGQGASYEQYF
TGTGCCAGCAGTTACGGACAGGGGGCTTCCTACGAGCAGTACTTC
>TRBJ2-7|TRBV20-1|-|-
CSVLSAYEQYF
TGCAGTGTTTTGTCAGCCTACGAGCAGTACTTC
>TRBJ2-7|TRBV5-1|-|TRBD1
CASSSGQGGTYEQYF
TGCGCCAGCAGCTCCGGACAGGGGGGAACCTACGAGCAGTACTTC
>TRBJ2-2|TRBV14|-|TRBD1
CATHRDSNTGELFF
TGTGCCACTCACCGGGACAGTAACACCGGGGAGCTGTTTTTT
>TRBJ1-1|TRBV6-5|few|-
CASSSRTFEAFF
TGTGCCAGCAGTTCCCGGACATTTGAAGCTTTCTTT
>TRBJ1-5|TRBV5-1|once|-
CASSGGVDQPQHF
TGCGCCAGCAGCGGGGGGGTGGATCAGCCCCAGCATTTT
>TRBJ2-7|TRBV15|-|-
CATSRQGYEQYF
TGTGCCACCAGCAGACAGGGATACGAGCAGTACTTC
>TRBJ1-2|TRBV4-2|few|TRBD1
CASSQDQGGNYGYTF
TGTGCCAGCAGCCAAGATCAGGGGGGTAACTATGGCTACACCTTC
>TRBJ2-7|TRBV27|-|TRBD2
CASSLWLAGTTYEQYF
TGTGCCAGCAGTTTATGGCTAGCGGGGACTACCTACGAGCAGTACTTC